Listed here is a single TCR beta chain. Its matching antigen is unknown. Sequencing used immunoSEQ multiplex PCR; TCRdb keeps in-frame clones, though not all of them. In the table there are 250,000 to 300,000 clones, 94% of which are singletons. This sample was included in a study of T cell responses to AZD1222 COVID-19 vaccine. Notes on the study in general: Repertoires were obtained solely post-peak T cell response. The donors showed a predominance of white British ancestry and of females, with possible underestimation of clonal diversity.

The CDR3 consists of 14 residues. This chain links TRBV21-1 with TRBJ1-5; TRBD1 is taken as the D call from the table, unchecked against the DNA. TRBV21-1 is recorded as a pseudogene. This sample comprised peripheral blood, obtained 28 days after the second AZD1222 dose. This sequence was found in an adult who received the AZD1222 COVID-19 vaccine. CDR3 sequence reads: CASRRGRRNQPQHF. CDR3 sequence (DNA): TGTGCCAGCAGAAGGGGTCGGCGCAATCAGCCCCAGCATTTT.